These 20 T cell receptor beta chains came from one sample sequenced in a study of blood T cell repertoires in COVID-19. Method: immunoSEQ multiplex PCR; TCRdb's copy keeps in-frame clones and lacks some. The repertoire has about 270,000 clones, approximately 86% of them found once; the top ten carry about 3%. The material sequenced was peripheral blood. These receptors were obtained from a young woman with acute or convalescent COVID-19.

The chain employs TRBV29-1 and TRBJ1-1; no clear D. Germline CDR1 and CDR2: SQVTM and ANQGSEA. The V and J ends lost 1 base and 8 bases respectively, with 8 bases between them. The CDR3 extends over 11 amino acids. CDR3 region: CSVEVRQEAFF. The CDR3 region has the DNA TGCAGCGTTGAAGTCCGCCAGGAAGCTTTCTTT.

This rearrangement joins TRBV14 to TRBJ2-1; 16 bases align to TRBD2. V shed 1 base, J shed 7 bases, and the junction held 7 bases outside the gene matches. The CDR3 has 18 amino acids. Germline V gives CDR1 SGHDN, CDR2 FVKESK. CDR3 amino acids: CASSQAFGTSGRDNEQFF. The CDR3 DNA reads as TGTGCCAGCAGCCAAGCATTTGGGACTAGCGGGAGGGATAATGAGCAGTTCTTC.

This clone has more than one count but fewer than ten. The genes are TRBV27 and TRBJ1-1, with D perhaps TRBD1 (6 bases). V shed 5 bases and J shed 4 bases, with 8 bases lying between them. The CDR3 has 12 residues. Per germline, CDR1 MNHEY and CDR2 SMNVEV (reference sequence). Here the CDR3 reads CASSTGFTEAFF. The CDR3 DNA reads TGTGCCAGCAGTACAGGGTTCACTGAAGCTTTCTTT.

The chain is built from TRBV2 and TRBJ2-5; D ambiguous. The germline CDR1 and CDR2 sequences are SNHLY and FYNNEI. The CDR3 consists of 14 residues. The V end was cut by 5 bases, the J end by 5 bases, with 15 bases between. The CDR3 coding sequence is TGTGCCAGCAGTCGCACATATGATCCTGAGACCCAGTACTTC. Its protein product is CASSRTYDPETQYF.

The CDR3 sequence is CASSPTTRGSNEQFF. The CDR3 DNA sequence: TGTGCCAGCAGCCCGACTACAAGGGGGAGTAATGAGCAGTTCTTC. The V and J genes are TRBV3-1 (or the pseudogene TRBV3-2) and TRBJ2-1, with D tentatively TRBD1 (6 bases). Looked up from germline, CDR1 is LGHDT and CDR2 is YNNKEL (reference sequence). Trimming removed 4 bases at V and 7 bases at J, with 17 bases between. The CDR3 runs to 15 residues.

V and J are TRBV6-4 and TRBJ2-1; 12 positions match TRBD2. Germline assignment: CDR1 MRHNA and CDR2 SNTAGT. The CDR3 contains 15 residues. Trimming took 3 bases from V and 6 from J; bases not matched to a gene: 3. The CDR3 DNA sequence: TGTGCCAGCAGTGAGGGACTAGCGGGCTTCAATGAGCAGTTCTTC. This gives the protein CASSEGLAGFNEQFF.

V gene TRBV20-1 combines with J gene TRBJ1-2, with D tentatively TRBD1 (5 bases). Germline CDR1 and CDR2: DFQATT and SNEGSKA (reference sequence). This CDR3 comprises 13 residues. The ends were cut back, 3 bases at V and 4 bases at J, with 12 bases in the middle. CDR3 residues: CSASSGDRYGYTF. As DNA, the CDR3 is TGCAGTGCTAGTTCGGGGGATCGCTATGGCTACACCTTC.

The rearrangement links TRBV2 to TRBJ1-5; maybe TRBD1 (6 bases). V lost 5 bases and J 6 bases, leaving 17 bases between the germline ends. The CDR3 extends over 15 amino acids. Germline CDR1 is SNHLY and CDR2 is FYNNEI. CDR3 bases: TGTGCCAGCAGTACGCCAGGGGATTGGAGTCAGCCCCAGCATTTT. It yields the protein CASSTPGDWSQPQHF.

V and J are TRBV30 and TRBJ2-7; 7 bases are a match to TRBD1. There are 15 residues in the CDR3. The V gene end was trimmed by 3 bases and the J gene end by 2 bases; junction bases not matched to a gene: 10. The germline gives CDR1 GTSNPN, CDR2 SVGIG (reference sequence). CDR3 sequence: CAWRGGKTVTYEQYF. CDR3 DNA: TGTGCCTGGAGAGGGGGCAAGACGGTTACCTACGAGCAGTACTTC.

The V call is TRBV30, the J call TRBJ2-1; D is perhaps TRBD2 (6 bases). The germline V gene has CDR1 GTSNPN and CDR2 SVGIG (reference sequence). Trimming cost V 5 bases and J 0 bases, with 14 bases left between them. This CDR3 comprises 15 residues. The CDR3 region is CAWGGGASSYNEQFF. The DNA of the CDR3 is TGTGCCTGGGGCGGCGGGGCAAGCTCCTACAATGAGCAGTTCTTC.

The chain employs TRBV4-1 and TRBJ2-1, with a weak D call TRBD2 (5 bases). CDR1 is MGHRA and CDR2 is YSYEKL in the germline V gene. This CDR3 is 12 amino acids long. Trimming removed 4 bases at V and 10 bases at J, with 11 bases between. For the CDR3, the DNA is TGCGCCAGCAGCCTGAATCGGGAAGAGCAGTTCTTC. Translating gives CASSLNREEQFF.

The chain carries TRBV6-5 and TRBJ1-2, with 7 nucleotides matching TRBD1. V shed 2 bases, J shed 4 bases, and the junction held 7 bases outside the gene matches. This CDR3 is built from 15 residues. CDR1 is MNHEY and CDR2 is SVGAGI in the germline V gene. The CDR3 coding sequence is TGTGCCAGCAGTTACGACCCGGGACAGAGCTATGGCTACACCTTC. It translates to CASSYDPGQSYGYTF.

The chain joins TRBV27 to TRBJ2-4, with D possibly being TRBD2 (5 bases). The V end was cut by 5 bases, the J end by 4 bases, with 12 bases between. This CDR3 has 14 residues. Germline-derived CDR1 and CDR2 are MNHEY and SMNVEV (reference sequence). The CDR3 DNA is TGTGCCAGCAGTCTCGGGGATCATAAAAACATTCAGTACTTC. Translation: CASSLGDHKNIQYF.

The gene calls are TRBV27 and TRBJ2-1; 7 nucleotides align to TRBD2. V lost 5 bases, J lost 5 bases, and 3 bases stayed unmatched. In germline, CDR1 is MNHEY, CDR2 SMNVEV (reference sequence). CDR3 size: 13 residues. This chain's CDR3 is CASSGTNDNEQFF. The CDR3 nucleotides are TGTGCCAGCAGTGGGACTAACGACAATGAGCAGTTCTTC.

V usage is TRBV6-5 and J usage is TRBJ1-1; a possible D gene is TRBD1 (6 bases). Germline V CDR1 and CDR2: MNHEY, SVGAGI. Deletions cut 4 bases from V and 6 bases from J, with 12 bases between. The CDR3 extends over 13 amino acids. CDR3 amino acids: CASSFEQGSEAFF. The CDR3 region has the DNA TGTGCCAGCAGTTTTGAACAGGGATCTGAAGCTTTCTTT.

The rearrangement links TRBV11-2 to TRBJ2-3, with a weak D call TRBD2 (6 bases). Germline-derived CDR1 and CDR2 are SGHAT and FQNNGV. The CDR3 covers 15 residues. The ends were cut back, 1 base at V and 6 bases at J, with 14 bases in the middle. The CDR3 protein is CASSLVAGKVDTQYF. CDR3 nucleotide sequence: TGTGCCAGCAGCTTAGTGGCGGGAAAGGTCGATACGCAGTATTTT. The entire variable domain, with the rest obtained from reference TRBV11-2 and TRBJ2-3, is as follows: EAGVAQSPRYKIIEKRQSVAFWCNPISGHATLYWYQQILGQGPKLLIQFQNNGVVDDSQLPKDRFSAERLKGVDSTLKIQPAKLEDSAVYLCASSLVAGKVDTQYFGPGTRLTVL.

V gene TRBV6-2 or TRBV6-3 combines with J gene TRBJ2-7, with TRBD2 matching over 10 bases. The CDR3 is 12 amino acids. Germline CDR1 and CDR2: MNHEY and SVGEGT. Trimming cost V 4 bases and J 12 bases; bases outside gene matches: 6. CDR3 amino acids: CASSLSGRARYF. CDR3 bases: TGTGCCAGCAGTTTGAGCGGGAGGGCTCGGTACTTC.

The chain couples TRBV7-2 to TRBJ1-3; D gene unclear. The length of the CDR3 is 14 residues. V was pared by 5 bases and J by 0 bases, with 8 bases between. Germline values: CDR1 SGHTA, CDR2 FQGNSA. The CDR3 spells CASSTENSGNTIYF. The CDR3, as DNA: TGTGCCAGCAGCACAGAAAACTCTGGAAACACCATATATTTT. Complete variable domain (other parts from reference TRBV7-2 and TRBJ1-3): GAGVSQSPSNKVTEKGKDVELRCDPISGHTALYWYRQSLGQGLEFLIYFQGNSAPDKSGLPSDRFSAERTGGSVSTLTIQRTQQEDSAVYLCASSTENSGNTIYFGEGSWLTVV.

This sequence joins TRBV5-1 and TRBJ2-2; D remains unclear. Germline assignment: CDR1 SGHRS and CDR2 YFSETQ. The CDR3 is 13 amino acids. V gave up 3 bases and J gave up 11 bases, with 14 bases separating them. The CDR3 region is CASSSSIGGELFF. The CDR3 DNA is TGCGCCAGCAGCTCTTCAATTGGCGGAGAGCTGTTTTTT.

This chain joins TRBV28 and TRBJ2-3, with 7 bases matching TRBD2. Per the germline V gene, CDR1 is MDHEN and CDR2 is SYDVKM. The V segment lost 4 bases and the J segment 2 bases; nucleotides outside the gene matches: 9. This CDR3 region has 16 residues. CDR3 region: CASSSSGIPPTDTQYF. CDR3 bases: TGTGCCAGCAGTTCAAGCGGGATCCCCCCCACAGATACGCAGTATTTT.